This T cell receptor (beta chain) was recovered during a study of vaccination and CD4 T cells after COVID-19. Details on this clonotype: Its specificity is unknown.

An Oncomine TCR Beta short-read assay was used to sequence the DNA from cultured CD4+ T cells. TCRdb re-called the PCR reads through MiXCR, storing one row per CDR3 protein. The table includes 18,000 or so distinct CDR3 sequences, 53% detected once. This sample's treatment: roughly nine-day PBMC culture with coronavirus spike peptide pools or control peptides (ViraFEST assay). Germline V CDR1 and CDR2: MDHEN, SYDVKM. This CDR3 has 15 amino acids. The V gene end was trimmed by 3 bases and the J gene end by 2 bases; junction bases not matched to a gene: 4. The receptor comes from a human donor who had recovered from COVID-19. This chain joins TRBV28 and TRBJ1-2, with 9 nucleotides matching TRBD1. The material sequenced was CD4+ T cells from blood, cultured in vitro, taken before SARS-CoV-2 vaccination. The DNA of the CDR3 is TGTGCCAGCAGTTTCTCAGGACAGGGGAACTATGGCTACACCTTC. Protein product: CASSFSGQGNYGYTF.